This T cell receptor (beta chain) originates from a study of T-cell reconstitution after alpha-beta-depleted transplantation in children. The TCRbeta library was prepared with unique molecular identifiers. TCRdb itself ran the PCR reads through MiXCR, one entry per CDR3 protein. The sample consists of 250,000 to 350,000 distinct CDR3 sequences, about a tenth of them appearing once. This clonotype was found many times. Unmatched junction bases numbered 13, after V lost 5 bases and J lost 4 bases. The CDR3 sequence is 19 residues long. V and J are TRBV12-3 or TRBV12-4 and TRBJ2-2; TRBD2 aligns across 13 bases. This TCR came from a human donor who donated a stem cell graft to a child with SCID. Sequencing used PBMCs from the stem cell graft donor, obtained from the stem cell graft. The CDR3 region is CASSHAPPRLAGGTGELFF. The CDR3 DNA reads TGTGCCAGCAGTCACGCGCCGCCGCGACTAGCGGGGGGCACCGGGGAGCTGTTTTTT.